This T cell receptor beta chain was documented in a study of OX40 agonist ivuxolimab in advanced cancers. Study-wide background: While on treatment, patients had intravenous ivuxolimab at 0.01 to 10 mg/kg every 2 weeks. Partial responses occurred in Three dose-escalation patients, one with hepatocellular carcinoma and two with cutaneous melanoma. Points from the study as a whole: Nonresponders included some who also had low normalized T-cell clonal expansion.

Sequencing was performed with immunoSEQ multiplex PCR; in TCRdb, only in-frame clones are kept and a portion is missing. Here the sample spans tens of thousands of clones, about 90% being singletons. For this clone: What it recognizes is unknown.

Blood got drawn at baseline, again on cycle 4 day 1, and then on cycle 7 day 1. The source material was CD4+ or CD8+ T cells sorted from blood, sampled in a trial of the OX40 agonist ivuxolimab. The clonotype comes from an adult with an advanced solid tumor such as melanoma, head and neck, liver or kidney cancer.

CDR3 sequence (DNA): TGTGCCAGCAGACCCAGCGGGAGGGGAACCTACGAGCAGTACTTC. Protein product: CASRPSGRGTYEQYF. The V gene is TRBV4-2, the J gene TRBJ2-7; TRBD2 agrees at 10 bases. V shed 6 bases and J 2 bases; nucleotides not matched to a gene: 7. There are 15 residues in the CDR3. Germline V gives CDR1 LGHNA, CDR2 YNFKEQ.